This T cell receptor beta chain was profiled in a study of memory CD4+ T cells and cytomegalovirus serostatus. Per the authors' pipeline: After removing out-of-frame reads, 2,204,828 distinct TCRbeta sequences remained. TCRdb keeps only in-frame clones here, not all; method: immunoSEQ multiplex PCR. V, J and clone size derive from that table, while D and trimming were established from the DNA sequence. Here the sample spans some 50,000 clones, about 80% being singletons. The sort gate was single viable CD3+CD4+CD8-CD45RO+ cells for memory CD4+ T cells. The V and J ends lost 2 bases and 2 bases, in that order; junction bases with no gene match: 6. CDR1 is SNHLY and CDR2 is FYNNEI in the germline V gene. The CDR3 runs 16 residues.

The source is an adult in good health and CMV-seronegative. The sequencing input was memory CD4+ T cells from blood. The genes are TRBV2 and TRBJ2-7, with TRBD1 identical over 10 bases. CDR3 region: CASSEWGQGSPYEQYF. The CDR3 nucleotides read TGTGCCAGCAGTGAATGGGGACAGGGGTCCCCCTACGAGCAGTACTTC. Together with reference TRBV2 and TRBJ2-7, the CDR3 gives the full variable domain: EPEVTQTPSHQVTQMGQEVILRCVPISNHLYFYWYRQILGQKVEFLVSFYNNEISEKSEIFDDQFSVERPDGSNFTLKIRSTKLEDSAMYFCASSEWGQGSPYEQYFGPGTRLTVT.